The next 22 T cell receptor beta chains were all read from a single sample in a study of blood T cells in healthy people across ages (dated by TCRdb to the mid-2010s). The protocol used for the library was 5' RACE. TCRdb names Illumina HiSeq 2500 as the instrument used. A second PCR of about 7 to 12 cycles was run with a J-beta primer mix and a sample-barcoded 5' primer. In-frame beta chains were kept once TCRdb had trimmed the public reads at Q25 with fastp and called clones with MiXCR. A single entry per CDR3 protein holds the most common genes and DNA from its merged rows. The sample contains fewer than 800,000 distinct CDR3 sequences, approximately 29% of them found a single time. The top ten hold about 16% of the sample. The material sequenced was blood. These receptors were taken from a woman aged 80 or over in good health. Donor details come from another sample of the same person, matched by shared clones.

CDR3 region: CASSSPDLYQETQYF. CDR3 DNA: TGTGCCAGCAGCTCTCCTGACTTGTACCAAGAGACCCAGTACTTC. The V gene is TRBV7-2, the J gene TRBJ2-5; D is undetermined. The CDR3 is made up of 15 amino acids. Per the germline V gene, CDR1 is SGHTA and CDR2 is FQGNSA. Trimming stripped 4 bases from V and 0 bases from J, with 12 bases between.

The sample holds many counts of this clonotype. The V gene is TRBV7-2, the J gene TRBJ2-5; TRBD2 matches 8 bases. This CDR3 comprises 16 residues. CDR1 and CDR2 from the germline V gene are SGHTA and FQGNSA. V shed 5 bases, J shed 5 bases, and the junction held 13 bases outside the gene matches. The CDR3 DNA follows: TGTGCCAGCAGCCGGCTGGTCGGACTAGCTGGGGAGACCCAGTACTTC. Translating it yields CASSRLVGLAGETQYF.

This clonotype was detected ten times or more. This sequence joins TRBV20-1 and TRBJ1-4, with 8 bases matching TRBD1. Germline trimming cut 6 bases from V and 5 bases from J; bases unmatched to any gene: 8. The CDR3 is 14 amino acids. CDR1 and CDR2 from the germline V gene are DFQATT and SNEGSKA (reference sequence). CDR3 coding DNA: TGCAGTGCAACCCCGGGACAGGAGAATGAAAAACTGTTTTTT. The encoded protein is CSATPGQENEKLFF.

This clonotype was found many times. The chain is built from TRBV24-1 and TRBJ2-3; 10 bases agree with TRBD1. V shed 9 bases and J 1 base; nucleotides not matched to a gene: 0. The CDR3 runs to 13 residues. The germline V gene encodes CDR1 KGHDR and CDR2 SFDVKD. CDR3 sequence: CATGTGGTDTQYF. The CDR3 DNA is TGTGCCACCGGGACAGGGGGCACAGATACGCAGTATTTT.

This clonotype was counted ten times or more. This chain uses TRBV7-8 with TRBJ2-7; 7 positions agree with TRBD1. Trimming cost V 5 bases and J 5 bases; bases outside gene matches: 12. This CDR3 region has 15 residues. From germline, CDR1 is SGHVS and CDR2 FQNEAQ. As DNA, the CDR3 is TGTGCCAGCAGCCCACGAGGGGACAGAACACACGAGCAGTACTTC. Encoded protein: CASSPRGDRTHEQYF.

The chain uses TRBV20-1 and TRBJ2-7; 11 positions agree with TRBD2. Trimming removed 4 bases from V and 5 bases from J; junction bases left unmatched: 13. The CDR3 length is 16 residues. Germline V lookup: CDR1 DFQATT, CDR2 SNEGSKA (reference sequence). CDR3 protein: CSATLPSGGTRHEQYF. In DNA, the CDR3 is TGCAGTGCTACCCTACCTAGCGGGGGGACCCGGCACGAGCAGTACTTC.

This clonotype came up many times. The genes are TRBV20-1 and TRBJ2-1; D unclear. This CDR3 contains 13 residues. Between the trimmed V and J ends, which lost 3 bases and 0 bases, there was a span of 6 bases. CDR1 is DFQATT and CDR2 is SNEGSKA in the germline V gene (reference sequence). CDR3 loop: CSASLASYNEQFF. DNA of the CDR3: TGCAGTGCTAGCCTGGCCTCCTACAATGAGCAGTTCTTC.

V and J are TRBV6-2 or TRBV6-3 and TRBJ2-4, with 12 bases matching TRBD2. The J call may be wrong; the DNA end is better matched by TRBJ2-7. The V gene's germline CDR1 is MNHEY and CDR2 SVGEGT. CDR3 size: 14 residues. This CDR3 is CASGPSGRAYEQYF. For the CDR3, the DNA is TGTGCCAGCGGCCCTAGCGGGAGGGCTTACGAGCAGTACTTC.

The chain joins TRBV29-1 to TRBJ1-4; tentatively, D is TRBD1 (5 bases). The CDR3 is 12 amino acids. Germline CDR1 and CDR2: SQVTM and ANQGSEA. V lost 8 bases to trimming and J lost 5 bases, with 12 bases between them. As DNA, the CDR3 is TGCAGCTCAAGGACAAGGAATGAAAAACTGTTTTTT. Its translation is CSSRTRNEKLFF.

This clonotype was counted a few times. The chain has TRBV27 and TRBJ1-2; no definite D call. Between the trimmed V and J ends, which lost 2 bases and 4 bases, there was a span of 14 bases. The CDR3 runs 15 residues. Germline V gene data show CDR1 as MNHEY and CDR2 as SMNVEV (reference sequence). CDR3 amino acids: CASSLREAVPYGYTF. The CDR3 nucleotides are TGTGCCAGCAGTTTAAGGGAGGCAGTGCCCTATGGCTACACCTTC.

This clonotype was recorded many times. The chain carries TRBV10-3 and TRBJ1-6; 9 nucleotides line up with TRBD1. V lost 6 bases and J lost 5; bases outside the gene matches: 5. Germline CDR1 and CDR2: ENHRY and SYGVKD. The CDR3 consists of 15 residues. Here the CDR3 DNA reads TGTGCCATCAGCCCGGGACAGGGTAATAATTCACCCCTCCACTTT. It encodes CAISPGQGNNSPLHF.

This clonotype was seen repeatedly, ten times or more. The CDR3 is CAISAQGAQYNNEQFF. The CDR3, as DNA: TGTGCCATCAGTGCCCAGGGGGCCCAATATAACAATGAGCAGTTCTTC. The rearrangement uses TRBV10-3 and TRBJ2-1; 8 nucleotides match TRBD1. Germline V gives CDR1 ENHRY, CDR2 SYGVKD. CDR3 size: 16 residues. J was trimmed by 5 bases and V by 4 bases; bases with no gene match: 10.

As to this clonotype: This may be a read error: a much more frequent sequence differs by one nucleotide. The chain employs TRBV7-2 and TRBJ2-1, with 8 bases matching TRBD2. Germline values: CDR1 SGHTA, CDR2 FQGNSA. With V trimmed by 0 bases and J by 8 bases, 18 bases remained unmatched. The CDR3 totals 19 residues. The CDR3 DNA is TGTGCCAGCAGCTTAGCGAAGCTAACGGGGGGGCCTCTGGGTCATGAGCAGTTCTTC. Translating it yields CASSLAKLTGGPLGHEQFF.

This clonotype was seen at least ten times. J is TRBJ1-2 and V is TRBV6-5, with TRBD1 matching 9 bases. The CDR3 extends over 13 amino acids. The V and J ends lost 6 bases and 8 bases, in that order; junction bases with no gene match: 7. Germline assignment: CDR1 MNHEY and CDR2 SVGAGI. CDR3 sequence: CASRDTGGRGYTF. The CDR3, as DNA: TGTGCCAGCAGAGATACAGGGGGCCGGGGCTACACCTTC.

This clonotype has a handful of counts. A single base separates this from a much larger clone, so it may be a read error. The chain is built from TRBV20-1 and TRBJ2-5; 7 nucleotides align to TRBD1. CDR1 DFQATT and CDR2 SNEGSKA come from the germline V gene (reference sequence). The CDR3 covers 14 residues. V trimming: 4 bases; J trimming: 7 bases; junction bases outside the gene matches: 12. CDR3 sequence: CSAKTGSASVTQYF. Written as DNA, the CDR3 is TGCAGTGCTAAGACAGGGTCGGCAAGCGTGACCCAGTACTTC.

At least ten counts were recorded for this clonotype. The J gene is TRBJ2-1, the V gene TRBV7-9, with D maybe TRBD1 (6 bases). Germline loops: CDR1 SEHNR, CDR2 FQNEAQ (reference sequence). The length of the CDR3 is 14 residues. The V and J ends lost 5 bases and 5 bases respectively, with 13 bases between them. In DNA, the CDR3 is TGTGCCAGCAGCCTAGGACAGTCCGACAATGAGCAGTTCTTC. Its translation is CASSLGQSDNEQFF.

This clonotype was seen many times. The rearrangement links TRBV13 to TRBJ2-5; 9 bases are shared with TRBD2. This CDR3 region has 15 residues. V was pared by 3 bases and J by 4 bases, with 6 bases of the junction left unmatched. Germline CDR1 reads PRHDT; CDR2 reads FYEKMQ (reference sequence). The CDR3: CASSFAGGLGETQYF. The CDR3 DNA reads TGTGCCAGCAGCTTCGCGGGGGGGCTCGGAGAGACCCAGTACTTC.

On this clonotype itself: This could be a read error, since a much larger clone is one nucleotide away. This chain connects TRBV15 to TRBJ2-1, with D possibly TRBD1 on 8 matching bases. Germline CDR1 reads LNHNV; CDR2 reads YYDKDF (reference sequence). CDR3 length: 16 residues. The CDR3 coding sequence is TGTGCCACCAGCAGGCTATTACAGGGGGGGTCCAATGAGCGGTTCTTC. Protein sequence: CATSRLLQGGSNERFF.

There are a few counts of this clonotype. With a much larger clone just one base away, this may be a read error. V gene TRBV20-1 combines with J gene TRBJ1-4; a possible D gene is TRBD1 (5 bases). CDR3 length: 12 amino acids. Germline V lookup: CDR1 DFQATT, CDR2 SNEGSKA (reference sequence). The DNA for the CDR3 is TGCAGTGCTAGAGATAGGGGTGAAAAACGGTTTTTT. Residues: CSARDRGEKRFF.

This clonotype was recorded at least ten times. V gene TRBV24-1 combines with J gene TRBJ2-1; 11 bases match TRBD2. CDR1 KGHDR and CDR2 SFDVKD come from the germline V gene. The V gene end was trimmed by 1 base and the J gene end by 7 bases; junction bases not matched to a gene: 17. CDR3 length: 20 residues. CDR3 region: CATSDLRGLASGGTPNEQFF. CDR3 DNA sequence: TGTGCCACCAGTGATTTACGAGGGTTGGCTAGCGGGGGGACTCCTAATGAGCAGTTCTTC.

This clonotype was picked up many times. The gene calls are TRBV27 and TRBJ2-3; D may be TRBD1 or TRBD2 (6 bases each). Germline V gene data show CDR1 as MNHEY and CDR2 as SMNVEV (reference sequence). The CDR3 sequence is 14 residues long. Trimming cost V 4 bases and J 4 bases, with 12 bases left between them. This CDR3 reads CASSSRGRPDTQYF. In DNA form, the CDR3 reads TGTGCCAGCAGTTCCCGGGGGCGGCCAGATACGCAGTATTTT.

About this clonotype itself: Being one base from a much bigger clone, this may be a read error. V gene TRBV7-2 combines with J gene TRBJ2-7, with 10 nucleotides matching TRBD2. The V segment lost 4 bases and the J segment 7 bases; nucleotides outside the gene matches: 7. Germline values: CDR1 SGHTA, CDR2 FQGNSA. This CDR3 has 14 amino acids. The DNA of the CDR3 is TGTGCCAGCAGCTCAGCGGGGGGGCGGAATGAGCAGTACTTC. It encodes CASSSAGGRNEQYF.